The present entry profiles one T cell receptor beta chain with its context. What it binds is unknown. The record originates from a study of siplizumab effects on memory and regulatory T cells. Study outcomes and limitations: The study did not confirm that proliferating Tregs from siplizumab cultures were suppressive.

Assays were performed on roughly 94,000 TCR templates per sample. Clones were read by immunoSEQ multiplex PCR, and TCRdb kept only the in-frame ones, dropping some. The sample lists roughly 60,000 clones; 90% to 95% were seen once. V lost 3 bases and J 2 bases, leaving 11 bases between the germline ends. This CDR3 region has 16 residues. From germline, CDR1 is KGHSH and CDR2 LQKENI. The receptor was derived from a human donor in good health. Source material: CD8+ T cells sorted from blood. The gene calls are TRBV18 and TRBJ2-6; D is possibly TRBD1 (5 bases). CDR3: CASSPAGPAGANVLTF. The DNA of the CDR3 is TGTGCCAGCTCACCTGCAGGGCCGGCTGGGGCCAACGTCCTGACTTTC.